A selection of T cell receptor beta chains follows, all from one sample in a study of early T cells in non-severe SARS-CoV-2 infection. TCRdb analysed the 5' RACE reads with MiXCR anew, one entry per CDR3 protein. This table has approximately 26,000 distinct CDR3 sequences, around 5% appearing once. The sequencing sample was made of whole blood. These receptors all stem from an adult who was a healthcare worker with PCR-confirmed SARS-CoV-2 infection or an uninfected control (not recorded which). CDR3s include the opening cysteine and the closing phenylalanine or tryptophan. Fields, in order: D gene, clone size, J gene, V gene, CDR3 DNA, CDR3 protein. The D gene is left open where the match is weak. A clone size is listed for some rows: how often the clone was seen (once, few, many), or a class if it is expanded.

>TRBD2|medium-sized|TRBJ2-7|TRBV20-1
TGCAGTGCTAGAGATCCAACTAGCGGGAGATACGAGCAGTACTTC
CSARDPTSGRYEQYF
>TRBD1|few|TRBJ1-1|TRBV5-1
TGCGCCAGCAGCTTGGAGGACAGGGGGGAAAACACTGAAGCTTTCTTT
CASSLEDRGENTEAFF
>-|few|TRBJ1-2|TRBV5-6
TGTGCCAGCAGCTTTGTTCCGGCGACTAATGGCTACACCTTC
CASSFVPATNGYTF
>-|many|TRBJ2-7|TRBV29-1
TGCAGCGTTGAAGATCCCCACGAGCAGTACTTC
CSVEDPHEQYF
>-|many|TRBJ1-6|TRBV7-8
TGTGCCAGCAGCTCCCCAGCCGGGAATAAAGCGAAGTCCCTCCACTTT
CASSSPAGNKAKSLHF
>-|-|TRBJ2-7|TRBV21-1
TGTGCCAGCAGCAAAATTCGCAGAGGGGACAGGGTCATCCCCTACGAGCAGTACTTC
CASSKIRRGDRVIPYEQYF
>TRBD2|-|TRBJ2-7|TRBV11-2
TGTGCCAGCACCTGGACTAGCTCGACCGAGCAGTACTTC
CASTWTSSTEQYF
>TRBD2|many|TRBJ2-5|TRBV6-2/TRBV6-3
TGTGCCAGCAGTTCCCCACGAGGGCTAGCGGGAGAAGAGACCCAGTACTTC
CASSSPRGLAGEETQYF
>-|many|TRBJ2-5|TRBV7-8
TGTGCCAGCGACAGTCTAGAGACCCAGTACTTC
CASDSLETQYF
>TRBD1|many|TRBJ2-1|TRBV7-6
TGTGCCAGCAGCTTGGGCACAGGGGACCACAATGAGCAGTTCTTC
CASSLGTGDHNEQFF
>-|many|TRBJ2-1|TRBV6-6
TGTGCCCGGGGCAGCTCCTACAATGAGCAGTTCTTC
CARGSSYNEQFF
>TRBD1|many|TRBJ2-7|TRBV18
TGTGCCAGCTCACGCACAACGGACAGGGTCTACGAGCAGTACTTC
CASSRTTDRVYEQYF
>TRBD2|many|TRBJ2-7|TRBV25-1
TGTGCCATCCTCCCAGCCGGGACTAGCGGGGGGGAGCCCTACGAGCAGTACTTC
CAILPAGTSGGEPYEQYF
>-|many|TRBJ2-7|TRBV29-1
TGCAGCGTTGATGGGGCCCACGAGCAGTACTTC
CSVDGAHEQYF
>-|-|TRBJ2-7|TRBV7-2
TGTGCCAGCAGTAGGGCCTATTCCTACGAGCAGTACTTC
CASSRAYSYEQYF
>-|many|TRBJ2-1|TRBV30
TGTGCCTGGACAGGGAGCTCCTACAATGAGCAGTTCTTC
CAWTGSSYNEQFF
>-|-|TRBJ2-2|TRBV20-1
TGCAGTGCTAGAGATCGCCAGACGAACACCGGGGAGCTGTTTTTT
CSARDRQTNTGELFF
>TRBD2|many|TRBJ2-1|TRBV20-1
TGCAGTGCTAGAGTCGTAGCGGGGAGGAATGAGCAGTTCTTC
CSARVVAGRNEQFF
>-|few|TRBJ1-1|TRBV28
TGTGCCAGCAGTTGGACCCAGGGGCTCCTTGCACGGGCTGAAGCTTTCTTT
CASSWTQGLLARAEAFF
>TRBD2|many|TRBJ2-7|TRBV4-2
TGTGCCAGCAGCCAATCCCAGACTAGCGCCGTGCAGTACTTC
CASSQSQTSAVQYF
>-|many|TRBJ2-5|TRBV24-1
TGTGCCACCAGTGATTTAGGCCTGAACCAAGAGACCCAGTACTTC
CATSDLGLNQETQYF
>-|-|TRBJ2-1|TRBV25-1
TGTGCCAGCAGTCCCTTACGGGGGGACACCAATGAGCAGTTCTTC
CASSPLRGDTNEQFF
>TRBD2|many|TRBJ2-5|TRBV20-1
TGCAGTGCGCCAAGGAAGGAGCTAGCGGGGGAGACCCAGTACTTC
CSAPRKELAGETQYF
>-|many|TRBJ2-3|TRBV10-3
TGTGCCATCAGTGAGGGGCAGGATACGCAGTATTTT
CAISEGQDTQYF
>TRBD1|-|TRBJ2-7|TRBV7-9
TGTGCCAGCAGTCCCGGGGCCGGGACAGCTATCTACGAGCAGTACTTC
CASSPGAGTAIYEQYF
>-|many|TRBJ1-4|TRBV27
TGTGCCAGCAGCCTGACAGGCGGGAAACTGTTTTTT
CASSLTGGKLFF
>-|many|TRBJ2-7|TRBV7-9
TGTGCCAGCAGCCTCACCAGTGGAGCGATCTACGAGCAGTACTTC
CASSLTSGAIYEQYF
>TRBD1|many|TRBJ2-1|TRBV2
TGTGCCTCACGGGGGACAGGGCCGAGGAATGAGCAGTTCTTC
CASRGTGPRNEQFF
>-|many|TRBJ2-7|TRBV14
TGTGCCAGCAGCCAAGATATGGGGGGGCAGTACTTC
CASSQDMGGQYF
>-|few|TRBJ2-7|TRBV6-5
TGTGCCAGCAGAACCGGGACCGCAGAGGGCGAGCAGTACTTC
CASRTGTAEGEQYF
>TRBD2|many|TRBJ2-1|TRBV18
TGTGCCAGCTCACAGGGACTAGCGGGAGTCCATGAGCAGTTCTTC
CASSQGLAGVHEQFF
>-|many|TRBJ2-7|TRBV3-2
TGTGCCAGCAGCCAAATTGAGCACGAGCAGTACTTC
CASSQIEHEQYF
>TRBD1|few|TRBJ1-5|TRBV20-1
TGCAGTGCTTCACAGGGGGTCGCGCCCCAGCATTTT
CSASQGVAPQHF
>-|many|TRBJ2-2|TRBV7-9
TGTGCCAGCAGCTTTGTGAACACCGGGGAGCTGTTTTTT
CASSFVNTGELFF
>-|-|TRBJ1-1|TRBV28
TGTGCCAGCAGTACGCCCTACAGGGTTACTGAAGCTTTCTTT
CASSTPYRVTEAFF
>-|many|TRBJ1-1|TRBV18
TGTGCCAGCTCACCATCGACAGATTTGAACACTGAAGCTTTCTTT
CASSPSTDLNTEAFF
>-|many|TRBJ1-3|TRBV13
TGTGCCAGCAAAAATGAGCAGGGGACTGGAAACACCATATATTTT
CASKNEQGTGNTIYF
>-|-|TRBJ1-6|TRBV2
TGTGCCAGCCAGATTCAGGAGAATTCACCCCTCCACTTT
CASQIQENSPLHF
>TRBD1|many|TRBJ1-1|TRBV6-1
TGTGCCAGCATTTGGGGGACAGGGAACACTGAAGCTTTCTTT
CASIWGTGNTEAFF
>-|many|TRBJ1-1|TRBV3-1
TGTGCCAGCAGCTGGACGACGGGAGTGAACACTGAAGCTTTCTTT
CASSWTTGVNTEAFF
>TRBD2|many|TRBJ2-1|TRBV29-1
TGCAGCGTAAAGCGGGAGGGACACAATGAGCAGTTCTTC
CSVKREGHNEQFF
>TRBD1|many|TRBJ2-7|TRBV9
TGTGCCAGCAGCCCCCAGGTCGGACAGGGGGGTCTCAACGAGCAGTACTTC
CASSPQVGQGGLNEQYF
>-|many|TRBJ1-2|TRBV16
TGTGCCAGCAGCCAATTTCTAGGTACGGATGGCTACACCTTC
CASSQFLGTDGYTF
>-|-|TRBJ1-2|TRBV29-1
TGCAGCGGATACAGGGCCGGCTATGGCTACACCTTC
CSGYRAGYGYTF
>-|medium-sized|TRBJ1-6|TRBV18
TGTGCCAGCTCACGCGACAGGAAAAATTCACCCCTCCACTTT
CASSRDRKNSPLHF
>-|many|TRBJ2-7|TRBV6-6
TGTGCCAGCAGTCCTCCCCAAGTCGCAGGGGGGAGGTACGAGCAGTACTTC
CASSPPQVAGGRYEQYF
>-|many|TRBJ2-7|TRBV10-3
TGTGCCATCGCGACCCTCTCCTCTACCTACGAGCAGTACTTC
CAIATLSSTYEQYF
>TRBD1|few|TRBJ2-7|TRBV11-2
TGTGCCAGCAGCTTAGAAGCCGACAGGGGCTACGAGCAGTACTTC
CASSLEADRGYEQYF
>-|many|TRBJ1-1|TRBV5-1
TGCGCCAGCAGCCCGGGGAACACTGAAGCTTTCTTT
CASSPGNTEAFF
>TRBD2|many|TRBJ2-1|TRBV11-1
TGTGCCAGCAGCGCCGGGACTAGCGGGGTAGGATTGGTGCAGTTCTTC
CASSAGTSGVGLVQFF